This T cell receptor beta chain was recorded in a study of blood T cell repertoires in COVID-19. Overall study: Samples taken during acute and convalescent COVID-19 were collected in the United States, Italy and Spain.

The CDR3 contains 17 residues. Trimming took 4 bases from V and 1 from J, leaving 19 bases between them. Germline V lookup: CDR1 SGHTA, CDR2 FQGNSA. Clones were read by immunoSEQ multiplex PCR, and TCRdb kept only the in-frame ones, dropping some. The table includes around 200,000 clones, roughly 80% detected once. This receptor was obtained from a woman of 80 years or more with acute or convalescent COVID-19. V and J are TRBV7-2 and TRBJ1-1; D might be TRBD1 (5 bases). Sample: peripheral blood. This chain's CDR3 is CASSSIGIGVANTEAFF. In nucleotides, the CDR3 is TGTGCCAGCAGCTCCATAGGTATAGGGGTGGCGAACACTGAAGCTTTCTTT.